The T cell receptor (beta chain) described here comes from a study of cytotoxic CD8 clonotypes in ibrutinib-treated CLL. The overall study: Patients gave response samples after a median approximately eleven months of treatment, range 6 to 36.

Germline V gene lookup returns CDR1 MGHRA and CDR2 YSYEKL. The CDR3 loop spans 14 amino acids. Trimming left V 0 bases short and J 6 bases short, with 11 bases between. About this clone: Its target is unknown.

Study results and limitations: Baseline values of clonality outstripped age-matched healthy donors and followed circulating CD8+ T-cell counts. Clonality rose at ibrutinib response, held steady in sustained remission, and fell toward baseline at progression.

From cryopreserved PBMCs came approximately 1.9 micrograms of genomic DNA used for TCR beta libraries. Profiling relied on immunoSEQ multiplex PCR, and the TCRdb table lists in-frame clones only, not all of them. The sample holds 52,000 or so clones, 54% seen once. The TCR originated in a human donor with chronic lymphocytic leukemia. The material was PBMCs, obtained at disease progression, from a patient treated with ibrutinib. The rearrangement joins TRBV4-1 to TRBJ1-1; D remains unclear. The CDR3 DNA reads as TGCGCCAGCAGCCAAGATTGGGGAAGGGCTGAAGCTTTCTTT. It encodes CASSQDWGRAEAFF.